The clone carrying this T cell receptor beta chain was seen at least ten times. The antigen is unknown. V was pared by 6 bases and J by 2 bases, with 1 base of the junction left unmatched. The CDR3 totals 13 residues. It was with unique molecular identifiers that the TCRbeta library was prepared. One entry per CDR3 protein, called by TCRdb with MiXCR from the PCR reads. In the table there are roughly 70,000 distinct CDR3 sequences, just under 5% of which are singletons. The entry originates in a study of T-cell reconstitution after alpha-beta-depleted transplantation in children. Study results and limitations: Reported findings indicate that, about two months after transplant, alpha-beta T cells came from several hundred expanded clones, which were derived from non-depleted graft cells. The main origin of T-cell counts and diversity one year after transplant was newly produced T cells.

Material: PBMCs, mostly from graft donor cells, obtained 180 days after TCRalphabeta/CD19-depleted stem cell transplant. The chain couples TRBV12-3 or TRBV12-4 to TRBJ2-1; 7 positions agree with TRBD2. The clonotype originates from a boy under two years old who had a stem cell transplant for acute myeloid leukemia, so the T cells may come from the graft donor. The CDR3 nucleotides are TGTGCCAGCAGGAGCGGGACCTACAATGAGCAGTTCTTC. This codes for CASRSGTYNEQFF.